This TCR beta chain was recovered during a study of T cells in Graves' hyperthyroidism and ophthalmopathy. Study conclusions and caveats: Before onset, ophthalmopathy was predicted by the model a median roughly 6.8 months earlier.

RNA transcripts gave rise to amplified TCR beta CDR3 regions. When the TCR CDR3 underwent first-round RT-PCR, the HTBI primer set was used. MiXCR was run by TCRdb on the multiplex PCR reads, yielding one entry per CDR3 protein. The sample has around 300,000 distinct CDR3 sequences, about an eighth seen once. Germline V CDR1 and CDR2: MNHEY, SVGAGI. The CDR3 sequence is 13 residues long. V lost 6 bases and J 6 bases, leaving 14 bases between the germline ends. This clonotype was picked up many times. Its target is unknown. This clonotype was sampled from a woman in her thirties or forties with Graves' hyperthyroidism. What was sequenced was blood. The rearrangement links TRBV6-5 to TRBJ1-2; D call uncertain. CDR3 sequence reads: CASRRGRGDGYTF. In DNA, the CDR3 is TGTGCCAGCAGGAGAGGGCGTGGGGATGGCTACACCTTC.